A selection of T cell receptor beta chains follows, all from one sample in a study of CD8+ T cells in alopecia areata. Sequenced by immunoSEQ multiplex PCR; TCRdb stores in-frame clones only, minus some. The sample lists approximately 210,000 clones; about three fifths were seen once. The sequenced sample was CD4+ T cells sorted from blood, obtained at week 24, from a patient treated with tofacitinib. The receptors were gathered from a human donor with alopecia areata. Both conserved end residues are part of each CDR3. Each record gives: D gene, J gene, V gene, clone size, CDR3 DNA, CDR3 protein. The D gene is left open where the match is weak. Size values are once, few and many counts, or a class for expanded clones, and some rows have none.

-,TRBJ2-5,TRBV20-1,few,TGCAGTGCTATTCGGGCAGAGACCCAGTACTTC,CSAIRAETQYF
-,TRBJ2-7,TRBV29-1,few,TGCAGCGTTGCCACGACAGGTTCCTACGAGCAGTACTTC,CSVATTGSYEQYF
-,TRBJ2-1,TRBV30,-,TGTGCCTGGAGTGTATTATCTCTTGGTGAGCAGTTCTTC,CAWSVLSLGEQFF
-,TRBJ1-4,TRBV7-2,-,TGTGCCAGCAGCTTAAGAGAGGGCGTTAATGAAAAACTGTTTTTT,CASSLREGVNEKLFF
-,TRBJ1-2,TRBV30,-,TGTGCCTGGAGATTCACACACTATGGCTACACCTTC,CAWRFTHYGYTF
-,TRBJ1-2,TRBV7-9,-,TGTGCCAGCAGCTTACAAAAAAGCGATGGCTACACCTTC,CASSLQKSDGYTF
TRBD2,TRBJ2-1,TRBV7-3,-,TGTGCCAGCAGCTTTAGCGGGGGGGCCTACAATGAGCAGTTCTTC,CASSFSGGAYNEQFF
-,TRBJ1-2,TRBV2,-,TGTGCCAGCAGCCCCGACAGTGACTATGGCTACACCTTC,CASSPDSDYGYTF
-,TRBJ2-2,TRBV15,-,TGTGCCACCAGCAGAGATATCCCGGGAGTTTCGTTGGAGCTGTTTTTT,CATSRDIPGVSLELFF
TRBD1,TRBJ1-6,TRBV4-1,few,TGCGCCAGCAGCCAAGATGGTGGGACAGGGGTCGCGCCCCTCCACTTT,CASSQDGGTGVAPLHF
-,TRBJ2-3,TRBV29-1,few,TGCAGCGTTGAAATTGGGGGGCCGACGGCGTATTTT,CSVEIGGPTAYF
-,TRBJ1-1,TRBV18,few,TGTGCCAGCTCACCCTCGTTAGGAGGTGGCGCTGAAGCTTTCTTT,CASSPSLGGGAEAFF
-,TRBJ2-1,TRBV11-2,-,TGTGCCAGCAGCTCTTTGGACGGATTAAAGCAGTTCTTC,CASSSLDGLKQFF
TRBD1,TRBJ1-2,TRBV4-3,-,TGCGCCAGCAGCCGAACCTTGACAGGGAACTATGGCTACACCTTC,CASSRTLTGNYGYTF
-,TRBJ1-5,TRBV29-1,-,TGCAGCGTTGGGGGACATGGCAATCAGCCCCAGCATTTT,CSVGGHGNQPQHF
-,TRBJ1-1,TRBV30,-,TGTGCCTGGAGTCTTCCCCGAGGGGCCAAGAGGAACACTGAAGCTTTCTTT,CAWSLPRGAKRNTEAFF
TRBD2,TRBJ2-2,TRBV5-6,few,TGTGCCAGCAGCTCGTACGGGGGGTCCGCCGGGGAGCTGTTTTTT,CASSSYGGSAGELFF
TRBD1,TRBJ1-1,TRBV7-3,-,TGTGCCAGCAGCCCTAGGGGGACAGTAGGGACTGAAGCTTTCTTT,CASSPRGTVGTEAFF
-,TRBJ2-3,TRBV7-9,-,TGTGCCAGCAGCTCGCGCGGAGCCACAGATACGCAGTATTTT,CASSSRGATDTQYF
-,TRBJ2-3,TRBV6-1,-,TGTGCCAGCAGGGAGCGACGCACAGATACGCAGTATTTT,CASRERRTDTQYF
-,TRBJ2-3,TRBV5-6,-,TGTGCCAGCAGCTTGAACGCAGATACGCAGTATTTT,CASSLNADTQYF
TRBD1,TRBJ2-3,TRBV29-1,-,TGCAGCGTTGACTCGGACAGGGGGTTCACAGATACGCAGTATTTT,CSVDSDRGFTDTQYF
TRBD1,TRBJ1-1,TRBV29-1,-,TGCAGCGCCCGGACAGGCTGGGGGATGAGCACTGAAGCTTTCTTT,CSARTGWGMSTEAFF
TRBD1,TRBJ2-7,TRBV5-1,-,TGCGCCAGCAGCCCGGGGACAGGAGTCGACGAGCAGTACTTC,CASSPGTGVDEQYF
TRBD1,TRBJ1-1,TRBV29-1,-,TGCAGCGTCGGACAGGGAACTAACACTGAAGCTTTCTTT,CSVGQGTNTEAFF
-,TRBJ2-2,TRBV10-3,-,TGTGCCATCAGTGAGGGGGCTGGCGGGGAGCTGTTTTTT,CAISEGAGGELFF